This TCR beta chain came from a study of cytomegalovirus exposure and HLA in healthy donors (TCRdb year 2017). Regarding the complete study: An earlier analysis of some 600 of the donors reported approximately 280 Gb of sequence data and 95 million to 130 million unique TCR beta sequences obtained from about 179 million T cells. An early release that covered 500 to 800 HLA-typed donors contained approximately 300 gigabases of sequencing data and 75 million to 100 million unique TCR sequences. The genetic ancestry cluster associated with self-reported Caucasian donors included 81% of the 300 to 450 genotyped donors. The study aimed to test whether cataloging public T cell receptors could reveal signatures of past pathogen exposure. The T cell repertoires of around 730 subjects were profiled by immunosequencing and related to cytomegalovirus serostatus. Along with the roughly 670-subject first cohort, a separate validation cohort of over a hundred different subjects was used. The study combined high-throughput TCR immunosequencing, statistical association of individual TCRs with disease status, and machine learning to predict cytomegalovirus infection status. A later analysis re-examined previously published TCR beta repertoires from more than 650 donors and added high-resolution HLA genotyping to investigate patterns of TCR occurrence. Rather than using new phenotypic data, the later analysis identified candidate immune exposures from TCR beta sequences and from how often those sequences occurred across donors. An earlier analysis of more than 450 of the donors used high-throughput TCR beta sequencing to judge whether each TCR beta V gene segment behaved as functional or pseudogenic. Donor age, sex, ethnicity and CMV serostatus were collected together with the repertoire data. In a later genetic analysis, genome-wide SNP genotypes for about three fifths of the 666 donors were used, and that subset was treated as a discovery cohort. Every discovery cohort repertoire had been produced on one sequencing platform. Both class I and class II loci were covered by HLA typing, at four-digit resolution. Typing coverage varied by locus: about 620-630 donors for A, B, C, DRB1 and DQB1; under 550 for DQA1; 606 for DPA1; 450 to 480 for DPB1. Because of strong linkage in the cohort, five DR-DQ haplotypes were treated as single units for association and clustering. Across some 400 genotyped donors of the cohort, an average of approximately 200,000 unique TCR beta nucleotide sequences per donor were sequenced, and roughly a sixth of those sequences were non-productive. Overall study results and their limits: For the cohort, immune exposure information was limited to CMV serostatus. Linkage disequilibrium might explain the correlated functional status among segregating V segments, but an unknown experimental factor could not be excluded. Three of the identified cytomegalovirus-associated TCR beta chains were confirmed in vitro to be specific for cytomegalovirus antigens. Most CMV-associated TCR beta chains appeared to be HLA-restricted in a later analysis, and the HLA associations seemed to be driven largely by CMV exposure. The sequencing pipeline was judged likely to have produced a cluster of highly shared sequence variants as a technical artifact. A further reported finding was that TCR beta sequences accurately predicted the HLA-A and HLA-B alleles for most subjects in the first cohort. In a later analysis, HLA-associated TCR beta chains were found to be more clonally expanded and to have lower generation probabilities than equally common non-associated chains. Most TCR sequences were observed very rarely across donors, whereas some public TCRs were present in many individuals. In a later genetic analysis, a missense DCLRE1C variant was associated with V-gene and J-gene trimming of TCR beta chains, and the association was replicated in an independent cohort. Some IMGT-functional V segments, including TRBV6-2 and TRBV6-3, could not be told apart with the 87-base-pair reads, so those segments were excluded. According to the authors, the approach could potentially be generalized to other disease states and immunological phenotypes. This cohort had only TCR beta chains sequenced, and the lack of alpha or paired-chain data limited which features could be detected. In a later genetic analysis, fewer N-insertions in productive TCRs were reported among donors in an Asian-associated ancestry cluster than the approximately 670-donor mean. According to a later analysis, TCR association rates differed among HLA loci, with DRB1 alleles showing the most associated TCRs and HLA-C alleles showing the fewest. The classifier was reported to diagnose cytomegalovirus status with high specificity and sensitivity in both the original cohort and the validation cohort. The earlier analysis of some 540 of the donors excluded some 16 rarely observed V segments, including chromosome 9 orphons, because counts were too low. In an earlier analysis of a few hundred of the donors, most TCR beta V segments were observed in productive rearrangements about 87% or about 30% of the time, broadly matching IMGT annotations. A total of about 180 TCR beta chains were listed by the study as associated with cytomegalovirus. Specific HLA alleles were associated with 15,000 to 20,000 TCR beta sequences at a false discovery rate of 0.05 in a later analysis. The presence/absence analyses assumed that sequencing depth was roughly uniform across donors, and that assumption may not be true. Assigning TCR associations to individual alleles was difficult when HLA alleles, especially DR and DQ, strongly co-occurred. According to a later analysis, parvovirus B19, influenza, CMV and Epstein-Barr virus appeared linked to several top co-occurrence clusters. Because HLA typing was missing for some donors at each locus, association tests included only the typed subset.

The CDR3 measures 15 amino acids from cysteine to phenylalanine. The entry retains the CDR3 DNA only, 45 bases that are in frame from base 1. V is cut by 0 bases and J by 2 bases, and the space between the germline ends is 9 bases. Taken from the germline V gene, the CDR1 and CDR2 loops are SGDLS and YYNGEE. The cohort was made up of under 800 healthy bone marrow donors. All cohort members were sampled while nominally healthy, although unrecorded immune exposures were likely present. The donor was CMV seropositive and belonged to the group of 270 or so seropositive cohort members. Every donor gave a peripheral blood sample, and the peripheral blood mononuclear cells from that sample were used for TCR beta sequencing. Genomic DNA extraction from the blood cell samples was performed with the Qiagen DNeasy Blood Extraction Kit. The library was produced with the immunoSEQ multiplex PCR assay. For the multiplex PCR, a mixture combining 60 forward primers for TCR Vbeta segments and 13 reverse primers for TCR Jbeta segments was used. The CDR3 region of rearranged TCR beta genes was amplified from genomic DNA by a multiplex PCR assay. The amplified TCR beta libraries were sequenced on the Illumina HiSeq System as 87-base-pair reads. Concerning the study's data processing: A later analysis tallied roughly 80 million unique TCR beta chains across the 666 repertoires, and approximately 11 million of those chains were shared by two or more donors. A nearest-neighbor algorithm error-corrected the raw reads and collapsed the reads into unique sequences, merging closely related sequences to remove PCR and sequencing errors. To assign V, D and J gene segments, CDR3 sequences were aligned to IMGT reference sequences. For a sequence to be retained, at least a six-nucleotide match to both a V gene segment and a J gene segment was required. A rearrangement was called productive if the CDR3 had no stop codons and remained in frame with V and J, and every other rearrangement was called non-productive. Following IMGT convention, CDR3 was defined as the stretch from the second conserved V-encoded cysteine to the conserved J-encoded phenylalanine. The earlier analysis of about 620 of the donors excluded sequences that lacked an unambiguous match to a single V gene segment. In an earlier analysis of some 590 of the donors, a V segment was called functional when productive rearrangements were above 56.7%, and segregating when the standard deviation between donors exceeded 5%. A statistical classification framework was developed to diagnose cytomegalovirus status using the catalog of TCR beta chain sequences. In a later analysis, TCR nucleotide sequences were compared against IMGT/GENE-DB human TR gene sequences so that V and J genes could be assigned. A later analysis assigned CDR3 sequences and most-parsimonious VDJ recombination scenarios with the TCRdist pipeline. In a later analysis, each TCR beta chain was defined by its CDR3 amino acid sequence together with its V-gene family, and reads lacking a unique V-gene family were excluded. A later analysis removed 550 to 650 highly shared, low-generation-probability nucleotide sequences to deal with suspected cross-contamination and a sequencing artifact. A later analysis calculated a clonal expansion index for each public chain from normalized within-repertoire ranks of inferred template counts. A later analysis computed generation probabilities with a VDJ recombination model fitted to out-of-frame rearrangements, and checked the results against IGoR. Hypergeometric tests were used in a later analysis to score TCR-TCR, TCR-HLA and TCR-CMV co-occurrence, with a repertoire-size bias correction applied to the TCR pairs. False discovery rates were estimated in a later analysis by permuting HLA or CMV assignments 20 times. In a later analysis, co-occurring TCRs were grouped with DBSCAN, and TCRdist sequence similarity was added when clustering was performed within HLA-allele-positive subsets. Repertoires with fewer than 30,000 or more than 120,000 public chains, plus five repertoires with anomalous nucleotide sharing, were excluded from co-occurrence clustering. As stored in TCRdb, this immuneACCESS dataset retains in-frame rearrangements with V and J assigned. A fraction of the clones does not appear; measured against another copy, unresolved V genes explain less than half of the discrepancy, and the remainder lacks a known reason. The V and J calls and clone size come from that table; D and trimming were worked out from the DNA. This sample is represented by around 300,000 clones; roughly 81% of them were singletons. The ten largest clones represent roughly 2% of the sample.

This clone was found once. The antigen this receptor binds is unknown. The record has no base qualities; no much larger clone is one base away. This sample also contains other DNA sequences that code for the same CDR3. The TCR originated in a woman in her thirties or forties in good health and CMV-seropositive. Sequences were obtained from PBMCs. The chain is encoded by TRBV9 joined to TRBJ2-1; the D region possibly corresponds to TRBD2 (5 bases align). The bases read TGTGCCAGCAGCGTAGCCGGGGTCGCCTACAATGAGCAGTTCTTC. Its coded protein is CASSVAGVAYNEQFF.